These T cell receptor beta chains were read from a single sample in a study of shared T cell receptors in the human thymus. The method was immunoSEQ multiplex PCR; TCRdb's version includes in-frame clones alone and lacks a portion of them. The sample lists 600,000 or so clones, around 87% occurring once. This sample was shared with a second study, whose subject was human thymus T cells.

Sequenced material: thymocytes. The source of these receptors is a boy in the first two years of life with a congenital heart defect. The CDR3 runs from the conserved cysteine through the conserved F or W. Fields, in order: D gene, J gene, V gene, clone size, CDR3 DNA, CDR3 protein. The D gene is left open where the match is weak. Clone size, where shown, is once, few, many, or a class for clones that have expanded.

- TRBJ2-1 TRBV4-1 - TGCGCCAGCAGCCAAACCTTACTAGAGGGTTCTAGTAATGAGCAGTTCTTC CASSQTLLEGSSNEQFF
- TRBJ2-1 TRBV28 - TGTGCCAGCAGCGTTAAGGGGCGGAGCTCCTACAATGAGCAGTTCTTC CASSVKGRSSYNEQFF
TRBD1 TRBJ1-5 TRBV4-1 - TGCGCCAGCAGCCAAGTTGAACAGGGGTTTCGTAATCAGCCCCAGCATTTT CASSQVEQGFRNQPQHF
- TRBJ1-1 TRBV15 - TGTGCCACCAGCAGAGTTGGGGGAGGCACTGAAGCTTTCTTT CATSRVGGGTEAFF
TRBD2 TRBJ2-1 TRBV4-3 few TGCGCCACCGGACTAGCGGGAGGAAGTGAGCAGTTCTTC CATGLAGGSEQFF
TRBD1 TRBJ1-5 TRBV4-1 - TGCGCCAGCAGCCAACCGACCCCCGGACAGGAGGTGGATCAGCCCCAGCATTTT CASSQPTPGQEVDQPQHF
TRBD1 TRBJ1-2 TRBV10-3 - TGTGCCATCAGTGGATTGGGGCAGGGGGCCACTAACTATGGCTACACCTTC CAISGLGQGATNYGYTF
- TRBJ1-2 TRBV9 - TGTGCCAGTAGGAGGGATTCGAGCGGCTACACCTTC CASRRDSSGYTF
TRBD1 TRBJ1-3 TRBV2 - TGTGCCAGCACAGACAGGGGGCGTCAATCTGGAAACACCATATATTTT CASTDRGRQSGNTIYF
TRBD1 TRBJ1-3 TRBV5-4 - TGTGCCAGCAGGAATGGAACAGGGGCCTCTGGAAACACCATATATTTT CASRNGTGASGNTIYF
- TRBJ2-3 TRBV5-6 - TGTGCCAGCAGCTTAAGGGACTGGGTAGCGAGTGATACGCAGTATTTT CASSLRDWVASDTQYF
TRBD1 TRBJ2-7 TRBV11-2 - TGTGCCAGCAGCTTGAGGGGGCTCTACGAGCAGTACTTC CASSLRGLYEQYF
TRBD1 TRBJ2-2 TRBV19 - TGTGCCAGTAGTGGGGGACAGGGATCCACCGGGGAGCTGTTTTTT CASSGGQGSTGELFF
TRBD1 TRBJ2-1 TRBV4-3 - TGCGCCAGCAGCCAAGGCGGACAGGGCTGGAATGAGCAGTTCTTC CASSQGGQGWNEQFF
- TRBJ2-7 TRBV11-2 - TGTGCCAGCAGCTTAGCCAGGGTCCACAGCTCCTACGAGCAGTACTTC CASSLARVHSSYEQYF
TRBD2 TRBJ2-7 TRBV29-1 - TGCAGCGTTGTCGGGGGGGGCACCTACGAGCAGTACTTC CSVVGGGTYEQYF
- TRBJ2-1 TRBV4-3 - TGCGCCAGCAGCCCATTCGACAACTACAATGAGCAGTTCTTC CASSPFDNYNEQFF
- TRBJ2-2 TRBV6-7 - TGTGCCAGCAGTTGCGTAGCAGTCACCGGGGAGCTGTTTTTT CASSCVAVTGELFF
TRBD2 TRBJ2-1 TRBV4-3 - TGCGCCAGCAGCCAAGAATGGAAGACTAGCGGGGGTCCATTAAATGAGCAGTTCTTC CASSQEWKTSGGPLNEQFF
TRBD2 TRBJ2-1 TRBV4-3 - TGCGCCAGCAGCCAAGATAAAGCGGGAGGACCCTACAATGAGCAGTTCTTC CASSQDKAGGPYNEQFF
TRBD2 TRBJ2-1 TRBV4-1 - TGCGCCAGCAGCCAACCCCGGGGGGGCTCCTACAATGAGCAGTTCTTC CASSQPRGGSYNEQFF
- TRBJ2-2 TRBV5-1 - TGCGCCAGCAGCTTGGCCCTCTCTGGGGAGCTGTTTTTT CASSLALSGELFF
TRBD1 TRBJ1-6 TRBV5-6 - TGTGCCAGCAGCCTGGGGGGGGGACAGGGGTTTGATTCACCCCTCCACTTT CASSLGGGQGFDSPLHF
TRBD1 TRBJ2-7 TRBV5-1 - TGCGCCAGCAGCCTGTTGGCCCACAGGACAGGGGGCTACGAGCAGTACTTC CASSLLAHRTGGYEQYF
- TRBJ1-3 TRBV28 few TGTGCCAGCAGTTTATTCAGGGGAAACACCATATATTTT CASSLFRGNTIYF